The sequence of this T cell receptor (beta chain) was determined in a study of blood T cell repertoires in COVID-19. In the study overall: Samples of COVID-19 (acute and convalescent) were obtained from the United States, Italy and Spain.

J was trimmed by 5 bases and V by 8 bases; bases with no gene match: 12. The germline V gene has CDR1 MDHEN and CDR2 SYDVKM. This CDR3 has 15 residues. Authors' processing steps: Reference gene primer amplification gave nucleated cell count estimates. Generated by immunoSEQ multiplex PCR, the TCRdb table keeps only in-frame clones and is missing some. That table furnishes V, J and clone size, whereas the DNA furnished D and trimming. Here the sample spans about 240,000 clones, 83% being singletons. This rearrangement joins TRBV28 to TRBJ2-7; TRBD1 matches 10 bases. The clonotype was recovered from a human donor in a cohort sampled during active COVID-19. Sequencing was done on a sample of peripheral blood. CDR3 in DNA: TGTGCCAGCCAAATTCCGGGACAGGGGAAGGACGAGCAGTACTTC. Translation gives CASQIPGQGKDEQYF.